Below, 29 T cell receptor beta chains from the same sample are listed, as sequenced in a study of blood T cell repertoires in COVID-19. Produced via immunoSEQ multiplex PCR; TCRdb's table is partial and in-frame only. Seen here are 140,000 to 150,000 clones, approximately 90% observed once, and the top ten hold approximately 1.3%. Sequencing was carried out using PBMCs or T cells enriched from blood (not recorded which). The receptors were sampled from a woman aged 30 to 39 with acute COVID-19.

The chain has TRBV9 and TRBJ1-2, with 9 positions matching TRBD1. V was clipped by 0 bases and J by 4 bases; unmatched bases: 4. Germline loops: CDR1 SGDLS, CDR2 YYNGEE. The CDR3 covers 15 residues. CDR3 coding DNA: TGTGCCAGCAGCGTAGGAGGGACAGGGAGCTATGGCTACACCTTC. Protein sequence: CASSVGGTGSYGYTF.

This chain links TRBV5-5 with TRBJ1-3; 9 nucleotides line up with TRBD1. Trimming took 2 bases from V and 4 from J; bases not matched to a gene: 4. Germline V gene lookup returns CDR1 SGHKS and CDR2 YYEKEE (reference sequence). The CDR3 length is 15 residues. In DNA form, the CDR3 reads TGTGCCAGCAGCTTATGGACAGGGGAAGGAAACACCATATATTTT. Translated: CASSLWTGEGNTIYF. Together with reference TRBV5-5 and TRBJ1-3, the CDR3 gives the full variable domain: DAGVTQSPTHLIKTRGQQVTLRCSPISGHKSVSWYQQVLGQGPQFIFQYYEKEERGRGNFPDRFSARQFPNYSSELNVNALLLGDSALYLCASSLWTGEGNTIYFGEGSWLTVV.

This chain uses TRBV12-5 with TRBJ2-1, with 14 nucleotides matching TRBD2. Per germline, CDR1 LGHNT and CDR2 FRNRAP. Germline trimming cut 1 base from V and 5 bases from J; bases unmatched to any gene: 4. The CDR3 extends over 17 amino acids. The CDR3 DNA reads as TGTGCTAGTGGTTTGGCTCCGGGACTAGCGGGAGACAATGAGCAGTTCTTC. Translation gives CASGLAPGLAGDNEQFF.

The rearrangement uses TRBV18 and TRBJ2-1; D unresolved. The germline gives CDR1 KGHSH, CDR2 LQKENI. The CDR3 is made up of 13 amino acids. Trimming removed 4 bases at V and 9 bases at J, with 13 bases between. For the CDR3, the DNA is TGTGCCAGCTCACTCGCCGATTACGGTGAGCAGTTCTTC. It translates to CASSLADYGEQFF.

This chain's CDR3 is CASSGSSGGNQPQHF. Written as DNA, the CDR3 is TGTGCCAGCAGCGGGAGTTCAGGGGGAAATCAGCCCCAGCATTTT. The chain carries TRBV7-9 and TRBJ1-5; 7 bases align to TRBD1. CDR1 and CDR2 from the germline V gene are SEHNR and FQNEAQ (reference sequence). Trimming took 5 bases from V and 4 from J; bases not matched to a gene: 8. The CDR3 has 15 amino acids.

This rearrangement joins TRBV28 to TRBJ1-5, with D tentatively TRBD1 (5 bases). Germline values: CDR1 MDHEN, CDR2 SYDVKM. The CDR3 has 17 amino acids. Trimming left V 4 bases short and J 2 bases short, with 18 bases between. The CDR3 sequence is CASSYHPRDFGNQPQHF. In DNA form, the CDR3 reads TGTGCCAGCAGTTATCACCCTCGGGACTTCGGCAATCAGCCCCAGCATTTT.

The chain recombines TRBV27 with TRBJ1-4; D is uncertain. The V end was cut by 9 bases, the J end by 7 bases, with 18 bases between. The CDR3 consists of 14 residues. Germline lookup yields CDR1 MNHEY and CDR2 SMNVEV (reference sequence). DNA of the CDR3: TGTGCCAGTAGGGAGGTAGGCCCTGGTGAAAAACTGTTTTTT. It is translated as CASREVGPGEKLFF.

This chain uses TRBV7-2 with TRBJ2-2; tentative D call: TRBD1 (6 bases). The CDR3 has 15 amino acids. The germline V and J ends were trimmed by 5 bases and 1 base, with 11 bases remaining between them. Germline loops: CDR1 SGHTA, CDR2 FQGNSA. The CDR3 is CASSRLGQNTGELFF. The CDR3 region has the DNA TGTGCCAGCAGCAGGTTGGGACAGAACACCGGGGAGCTGTTTTTT. Looking up the rest from reference TRBV7-2 and TRBJ2-2 gives the full variable domain: GAGVSQSPSNKVTEKGKDVELRCDPISGHTALYWYRQSLGQGLEFLIYFQGNSAPDKSGLPSDRFSAERTGGSVSTLTIQRTQQEDSAVYLCASSRLGQNTGELFFGEGSRLTVL.

CDR3 nucleotides: TGTGCCAGCAGTACTACAGGGGCTAGCTCCTACGAGCAGTACTTC. This codes for CASSTTGASSYEQYF. The chain couples TRBV27 to TRBJ2-7; 7 bases fit TRBD1. Germline trimming cut 5 bases from V and 0 bases from J; bases unmatched to any gene: 7. This CDR3 has 15 residues. In germline, CDR1 is MNHEY, CDR2 SMNVEV (reference sequence).

The gene calls are TRBV19 and TRBJ1-1, with 9 bases matching TRBD1. The CDR3 totals 14 residues. The V and J ends lost 5 bases and 4 bases, in that order; junction bases with no gene match: 5. The germline gives CDR1 LNHDA, CDR2 SQIVND (reference sequence). The CDR3 region is CASSRDRVSTEAFF. CDR3 nucleotide sequence: TGTGCCAGTAGTCGGGACAGGGTGTCCACTGAAGCTTTCTTT.

J is TRBJ2-1 and V is TRBV27; TRBD2 might be the D (6 bases). The germline CDR1 and CDR2 sequences are MNHEY and SMNVEV (reference sequence). This CDR3 contains 16 residues. V was trimmed by 0 bases and J by 3 bases, leaving 12 bases between them. CDR3 sequence: CASSLSAASVYNEQFF. CDR3 nucleotide sequence: TGTGCCAGCAGTTTATCGGCGGCTAGCGTCTACAATGAGCAGTTCTTC.

The chain couples TRBV3-1 (or the pseudogene TRBV3-2) to TRBJ2-7; tentative D call: TRBD1 (6 bases). V was shortened by 11 bases and J by 2 bases, with 19 bases between the two germline ends. Per germline, CDR1 LGHDT and CDR2 YNNKEL (reference sequence). CDR3 length: 14 amino acids. The CDR3 spells CASPVGGWAYEQYF. CDR3 DNA sequence: TGTGCCTCACCGGTAGGGGGATGGGCCTACGAGCAGTACTTC.

The chain couples TRBV10-3 to TRBJ1-3, with D tentatively TRBD1 (5 bases). The CDR3 spans 15 residues. CDR1 and CDR2 (germline): ENHRY, SYGVKD. V was pared by 2 bases and J by 4 bases, with 12 bases between. For the CDR3, the DNA is TGTGCCATCAGTGAGGTTCTAGGGGCCGGAAACACCATATATTTT. Protein: CAISEVLGAGNTIYF.

The rearrangement uses TRBV7-2 and TRBJ2-7; no definite D call. Germline values: CDR1 SGHTA, CDR2 FQGNSA. The length of the CDR3 is 14 residues. Trimming shortened V by 5 bases and J by 1 base, and 12 bases separated the two germline ends. CDR3: CASSLRALSYEQYF. CDR3 coding DNA: TGTGCCAGCAGCCTGAGAGCGTTGTCCTACGAGCAGTACTTC.

The V and J genes are TRBV5-5 and TRBJ1-1; D is undetermined. CDR1 and CDR2 (germline): SGHKS, YYEKEE (reference sequence). V lost 3 bases, J lost 0 bases, and 6 bases lay in between. This CDR3 comprises 13 residues. CDR3 DNA: TGTGCCAGCAGCTCACGGGTGAACACTGAAGCTTTCTTT. This sequence encodes CASSSRVNTEAFF.

The chain links TRBV19 to TRBJ1-5, with 7 bases aligning to TRBD1. The CDR3 sequence is 15 residues long. From germline, CDR1 is LNHDA and CDR2 SQIVND (reference sequence). V dropped 5 bases and J dropped 6; count of bases not matched to a gene: 10. CDR3: CASSAATGESQPQHF. CDR3 nucleotide sequence: TGTGCCAGTAGTGCCGCAACAGGGGAGAGTCAGCCCCAGCATTTT.

The J gene is TRBJ2-1, the V gene TRBV5-1, with TRBD2 as a possible D gene (5 bases). Germline V gives CDR1 SGHRS, CDR2 YFSETQ. The CDR3 loop spans 14 amino acids. The V end was cut by 0 bases, the J end by 5 bases, with 9 bases between. CDR3 region: CASSLALADNEQFF. DNA for the CDR3: TGCGCCAGCAGCTTGGCCCTAGCAGACAATGAGCAGTTCTTC.

The chain recombines TRBV2 with TRBJ1-2; no clear D gene. V was cut by 5 bases and J by 8 bases, with 15 bases left in between. Germline CDR1 SNHLY, CDR2 FYNNEI. The CDR3 totals 13 residues. CDR3 region: CASSSYRSSGYTF. CDR3 sequence (DNA): TGTGCCAGCAGTTCATATAGAAGTTCGGGCTACACCTTC.

This clone was observed a handful of times. The rearrangement uses TRBV5-4 and TRBJ2-6, with 7 bases aligning to TRBD2. Germline trimming cut 4 bases from V and 0 bases from J; bases unmatched to any gene: 7. Per germline, CDR1 SGHNT and CDR2 YYREEE (reference sequence). The CDR3 contains 17 residues. The CDR3 sequence: CASSAAGPSSGANVLTF. CDR3 bases: TGTGCCAGCAGCGCAGCGGGACCTAGCTCTGGGGCCAACGTCCTGACTTTC.

This sequence joins TRBV2 and TRBJ2-2; D call uncertain. Germline CDR1 reads SNHLY; CDR2 reads FYNNEI. The V end was cut by 6 bases, the J end by 3 bases, with 11 bases between. This CDR3 is 14 amino acids long. This CDR3 is CASSLRRDTGELFF. DNA for the CDR3: TGTGCCAGCAGCCTTCGACGGGACACCGGGGAGCTGTTTTTT. The complete variable domain, with remaining parts taken from reference TRBV2 and TRBJ2-2, reads EPEVTQTPSHQVTQMGQEVILRCVPISNHLYFYWYRQILGQKVEFLVSFYNNEISEKSEIFDDQFSVERPDGSNFTLKIRSTKLEDSAMYFCASSLRRDTGELFFGEGSRLTVL.

The chain links TRBV6-5 to TRBJ2-1, with TRBD2 as a possible D gene (6 bases). Germline values: CDR1 MNHEY, CDR2 SVGAGI. This CDR3 spans 14 amino acids. Trimming removed 0 bases at V and 3 bases at J, with 6 bases between. CDR3 amino acids: CASSYSSGYNEQFF. In nucleotides, the CDR3 is TGTGCCAGCAGTTACTCTAGCGGCTACAATGAGCAGTTCTTC.

This sequence joins TRBV7-2 and TRBJ2-1; D may be TRBD2 (5 bases). Per germline, CDR1 SGHTA and CDR2 FQGNSA. This CDR3 has 12 residues. V was cut by 6 bases and J by 11 bases, with 14 bases left in between. CDR3 region: CASSSQPGKQFF. CDR3 in DNA: TGTGCCAGCAGTTCCCAACCGGGGAAGCAGTTCTTC.

V is TRBV30 and J is TRBJ1-2; D is possibly TRBD1 (6 bases). The CDR3 sequence is 10 residues long. Between the trimmed V and J ends, which lost 7 bases and 8 bases, there was a span of 11 bases. In germline, CDR1 is GTSNPN, CDR2 SVGIG (reference sequence). The CDR3 region is CASGQYGYTF. The CDR3 DNA is TGTGCCTCTGGACAGTACGGCTACACCTTC.

The chain links TRBV30 to TRBJ1-1; no definite D call. The CDR3 contains 13 residues. CDR1 and CDR2 from the germline V gene are GTSNPN and SVGIG (reference sequence). Trimming cost V 1 base and J 4 bases, with 10 bases left between them. This chain's CDR3 is CAWSGNRGTEAFF. As DNA, the CDR3 is TGTGCCTGGAGTGGGAACCGAGGCACTGAAGCTTTCTTT.

J is TRBJ2-1 and V is TRBV9; D is undetermined. Germline CDR1 and CDR2: SGDLS and YYNGEE. CDR3 size: 15 residues. V lost 0 bases to trimming and J lost 3 bases, with 10 bases between them. CDR3 in amino acids: CASSVDGYYYNEQFF. CDR3 nucleotide sequence: TGTGCCAGCAGCGTAGACGGGTATTACTACAATGAGCAGTTCTTC.

The chain links TRBV7-3 to TRBJ2-6, with D hard to call. Germline V lookup: CDR1 SGHTA, CDR2 FQGTGA. The V gene lost 1 base and the J gene lost 3 bases, with 4 bases spanning the gap. CDR3 size: 14 residues. CDR3 sequence reads: CASSLSSGANVLTF. The CDR3 region has the DNA TGTGCCAGCAGCTTAAGTAGTGGGGCCAACGTCCTGACTTTC.

V is TRBV21-1 and J is TRBJ2-7; the D call of TRBD1 is as the table states it, not checked on the DNA. TRBV21-1 is reported as a pseudogene. There are 15 residues in the CDR3. The CDR3: CASTIPRRGTDEQYF. The CDR3 nucleotides read TGTGCCAGCACGATACCCCGAAGGGGTACCGACGAGCAGTACTTC.

The chain links TRBV12-3 or TRBV12-4 to TRBJ2-3; D possibly corresponds to TRBD2 (5 bases). The CDR3 is 13 residues long. Trimming stripped 4 bases from V and 1 base from J, with 6 bases between. Written as DNA, the CDR3 is TGTGCCAGCAGTTCCGGGGGCACAGATACGCAGTATTTT. It encodes CASSSGGTDTQYF.

The chain is built from TRBV7-3 and TRBJ2-2, with 9 bases lining up with TRBD2. V was clipped by 2 bases and J by 7 bases; unmatched bases: 8. The CDR3 has 16 residues. Germline lookup yields CDR1 SGHTA and CDR2 FQGTGA. CDR3 nucleotides: TGTGCCAGCAGCTTACTGGGTAGCGGGAGTAACGGGGAGCTGTTTTTT. Translated, it gives CASSLLGSGSNGELFF. The variable domain in full, with the rest retrieved from reference TRBV7-3 and TRBJ2-2, is GAGVSQTPSNKVTEKGKYVELRCDPISGHTALYWYRQSLGQGPEFLIYFQGTGAADDSGLPNDRFFAVRPEGSVSTLKIQRTERGDSAVYLCASSLLGSGSNGELFFGEGSRLTVL.